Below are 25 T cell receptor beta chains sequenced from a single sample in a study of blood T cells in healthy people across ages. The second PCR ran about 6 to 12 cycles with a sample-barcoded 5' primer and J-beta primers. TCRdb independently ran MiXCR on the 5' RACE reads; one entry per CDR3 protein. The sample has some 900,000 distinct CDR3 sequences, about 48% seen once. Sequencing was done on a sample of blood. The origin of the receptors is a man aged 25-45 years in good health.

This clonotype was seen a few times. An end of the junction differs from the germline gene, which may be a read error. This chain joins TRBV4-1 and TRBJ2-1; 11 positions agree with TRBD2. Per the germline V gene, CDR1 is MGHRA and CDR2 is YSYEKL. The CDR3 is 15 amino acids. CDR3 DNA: TGTGCCAGCAGCCAAGACCTAGCGGGGGGTAATGAGCAGTTCTTC. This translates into CASSQDLAGGNEQFF.

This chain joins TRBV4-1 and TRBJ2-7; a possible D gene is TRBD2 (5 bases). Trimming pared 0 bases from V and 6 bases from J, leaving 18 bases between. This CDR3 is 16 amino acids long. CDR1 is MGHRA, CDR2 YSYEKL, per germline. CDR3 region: CASSQDWRTPLSEQYF. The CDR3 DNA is TGCGCCAGCAGCCAAGATTGGCGGACTCCCCTTAGCGAGCAGTACTTC.

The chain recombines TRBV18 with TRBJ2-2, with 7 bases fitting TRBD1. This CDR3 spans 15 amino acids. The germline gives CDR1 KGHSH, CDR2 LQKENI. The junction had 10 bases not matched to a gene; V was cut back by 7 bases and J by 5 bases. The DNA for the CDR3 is TGTGCCAGCTTAGGTCCGGGACAGTATACCGGGGAGCTGTTTTTT. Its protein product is CASLGPGQYTGELFF.

The CDR3 spells CASSPFGSGGGDEQFF. CDR3 nucleotide sequence: TGTGCCAGCAGCCCCTTCGGGAGCGGGGGGGGAGATGAGCAGTTCTTC. The chain combines TRBV7-6 with TRBJ2-1; 10 bases align to TRBD2. This CDR3 has 16 residues. The V gene end was trimmed by 5 bases and the J gene end by 8 bases; junction bases not matched to a gene: 12. Looked up from germline, CDR1 is SGHVS and CDR2 is FNYEAQ.

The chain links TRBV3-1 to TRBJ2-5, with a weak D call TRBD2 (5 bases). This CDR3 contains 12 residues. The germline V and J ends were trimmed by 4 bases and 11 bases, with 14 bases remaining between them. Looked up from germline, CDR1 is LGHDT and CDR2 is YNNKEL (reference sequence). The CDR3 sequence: CASSLPEGLQYF. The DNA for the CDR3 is TGTGCCAGCAGCCTCCCCGAGGGTCTGCAGTACTTC.

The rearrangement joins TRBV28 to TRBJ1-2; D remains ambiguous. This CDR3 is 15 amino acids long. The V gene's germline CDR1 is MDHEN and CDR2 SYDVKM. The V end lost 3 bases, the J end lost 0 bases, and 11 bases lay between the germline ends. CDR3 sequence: CASSFARGTNYGYTF. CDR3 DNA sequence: TGTGCCAGCAGTTTTGCACGGGGTACTAACTATGGCTACACCTTC.

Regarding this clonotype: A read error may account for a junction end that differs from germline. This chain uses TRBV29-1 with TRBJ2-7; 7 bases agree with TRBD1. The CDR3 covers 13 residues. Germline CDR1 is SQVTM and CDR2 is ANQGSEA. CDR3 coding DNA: TGCGGCGTTGAACAGGGGACCTCCTACGAGCAGTACTTC. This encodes CGVEQGTSYEQYF.

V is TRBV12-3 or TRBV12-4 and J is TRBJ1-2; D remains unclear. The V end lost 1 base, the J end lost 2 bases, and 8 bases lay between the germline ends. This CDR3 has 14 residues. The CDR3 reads CASSLGPPNYGYTF. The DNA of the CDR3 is TGTGCCAGCAGTTTAGGCCCACCAAACTATGGCTACACCTTC.

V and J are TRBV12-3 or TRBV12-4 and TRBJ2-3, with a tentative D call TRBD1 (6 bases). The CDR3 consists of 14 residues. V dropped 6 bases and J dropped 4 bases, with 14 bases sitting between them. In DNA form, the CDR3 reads TGTGCCAGCAGCACAGGGCCCAGGGCAGATACGCAGTATTTT. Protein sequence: CASSTGPRADTQYF.

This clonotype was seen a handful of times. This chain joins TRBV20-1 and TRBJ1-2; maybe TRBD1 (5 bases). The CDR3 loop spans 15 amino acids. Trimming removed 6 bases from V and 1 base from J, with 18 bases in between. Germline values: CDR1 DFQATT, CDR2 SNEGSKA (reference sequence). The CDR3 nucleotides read TGCAGTGCAACTGGGGGTGGATTTAATAACTATGGCTACACCTTC. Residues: CSATGGGFNNYGYTF.

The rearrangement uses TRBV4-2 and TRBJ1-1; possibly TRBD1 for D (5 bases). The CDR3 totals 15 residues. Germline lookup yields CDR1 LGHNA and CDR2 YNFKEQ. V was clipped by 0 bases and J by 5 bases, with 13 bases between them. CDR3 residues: CASSQEGVGRTEAFF. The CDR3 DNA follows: TGTGCCAGCAGCCAAGAAGGGGTCGGGAGAACTGAAGCTTTCTTT.

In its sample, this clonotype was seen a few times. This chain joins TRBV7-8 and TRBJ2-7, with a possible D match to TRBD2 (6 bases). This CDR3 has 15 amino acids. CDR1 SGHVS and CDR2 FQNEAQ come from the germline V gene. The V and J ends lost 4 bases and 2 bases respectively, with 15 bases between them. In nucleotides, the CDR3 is TGTGCCAGCAGCTCCATGGAGGGATCGGCCTACGAGCAGTACTTC. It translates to CASSSMEGSAYEQYF.

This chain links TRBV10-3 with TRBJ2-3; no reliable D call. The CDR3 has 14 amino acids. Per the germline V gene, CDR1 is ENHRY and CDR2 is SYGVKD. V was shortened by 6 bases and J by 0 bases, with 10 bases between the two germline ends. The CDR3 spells CAISDLGSTDTQYF. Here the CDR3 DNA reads TGTGCCATCAGCGACCTCGGTAGCACAGATACGCAGTATTTT.

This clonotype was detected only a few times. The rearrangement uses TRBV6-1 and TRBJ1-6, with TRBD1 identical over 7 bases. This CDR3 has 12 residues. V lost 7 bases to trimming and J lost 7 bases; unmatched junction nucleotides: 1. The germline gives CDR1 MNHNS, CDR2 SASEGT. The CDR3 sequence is CASKQGNSPLHF. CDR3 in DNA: TGTGCCAGCAAACAGGGGAATTCACCCCTCCACTTT.

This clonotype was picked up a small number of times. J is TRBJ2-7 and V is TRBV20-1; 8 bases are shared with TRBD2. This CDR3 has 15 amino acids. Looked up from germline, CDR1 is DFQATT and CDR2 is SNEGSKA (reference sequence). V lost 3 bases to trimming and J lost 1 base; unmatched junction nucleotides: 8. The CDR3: CSARDSGDVSYEQYF. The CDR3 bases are TGCAGTGCTAGGGATAGCGGGGACGTGTCCTACGAGCAGTACTTC.

The CDR3 region has the DNA TGTGCCACCAGTGATTTGAAAAGGGGGCAAGAGACCCAGTACTTC. This gives the protein CATSDLKRGQETQYF. This chain uses TRBV24-1 with TRBJ2-5; D possibly corresponds to TRBD1 (6 bases). With 0 bases removed from V and 2 bases from J, the gap between germline ends came to 9 bases. Germline CDR1 reads KGHDR; CDR2 reads SFDVKD. The CDR3 covers 15 residues.

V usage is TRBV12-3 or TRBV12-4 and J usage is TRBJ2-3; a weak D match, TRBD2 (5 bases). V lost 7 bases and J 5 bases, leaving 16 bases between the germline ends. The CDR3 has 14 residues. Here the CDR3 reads CASKSGPSIDTQYF. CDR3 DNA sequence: TGTGCCAGCAAAAGCGGACCTTCCATAGATACGCAGTATTTT.

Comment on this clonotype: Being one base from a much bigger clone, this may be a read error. This CDR3 reads CASSLEATLGHAPLHF. For the CDR3, the DNA is TGTGCCAGCAGCTTAGAGGCGACCCTCGGGCATGCACCCCTCCACTTT. The V gene is TRBV7-2, the J gene TRBJ1-6; D remains unclear. There are 16 residues in the CDR3. CDR1 is SGHTA, CDR2 FQGNSA, per germline. Trimming took 1 base from V and 11 from J, leaving 18 bases between them.

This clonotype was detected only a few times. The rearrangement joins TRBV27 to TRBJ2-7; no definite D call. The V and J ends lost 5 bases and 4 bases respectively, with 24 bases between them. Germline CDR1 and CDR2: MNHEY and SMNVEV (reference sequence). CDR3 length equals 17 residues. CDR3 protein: CASSSTQTNLNDYEQYF. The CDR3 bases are TGTGCCAGCAGTAGTACACAAACCAACCTTAACGATTACGAGCAGTACTTC.

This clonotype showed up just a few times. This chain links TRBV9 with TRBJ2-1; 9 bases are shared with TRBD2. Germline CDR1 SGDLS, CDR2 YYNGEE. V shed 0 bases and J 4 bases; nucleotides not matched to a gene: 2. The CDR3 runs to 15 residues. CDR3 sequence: CASSVAAGGYNEQFF. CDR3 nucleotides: TGTGCCAGCAGCGTAGCCGCGGGGGGGTACAATGAGCAGTTCTTC.

CDR3 sequence: CASSLGGAAQETQYF. CDR3 DNA sequence: TGTGCCAGCAGTTTAGGCGGTGCAGCTCAAGAGACCCAGTACTTC. This chain joins TRBV28 and TRBJ2-5; no clear D. Per the germline V gene, CDR1 is MDHEN and CDR2 is SYDVKM. V lost 2 bases and J lost 2, with 12 bases in between. CDR3 length: 15 amino acids.

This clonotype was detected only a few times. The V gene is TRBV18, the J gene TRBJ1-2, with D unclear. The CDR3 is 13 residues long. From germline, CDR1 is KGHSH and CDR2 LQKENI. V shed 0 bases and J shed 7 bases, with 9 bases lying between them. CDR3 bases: TGTGCCAGCTCACCACCAAACGGTCCTGGCTACACCTTC. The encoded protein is CASSPPNGPGYTF.

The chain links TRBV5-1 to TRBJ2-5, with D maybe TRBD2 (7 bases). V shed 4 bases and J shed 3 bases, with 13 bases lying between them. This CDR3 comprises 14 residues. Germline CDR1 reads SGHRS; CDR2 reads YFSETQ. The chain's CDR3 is CASSGGAPEETQYF. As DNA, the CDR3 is TGCGCCAGCAGCGGGGGGGCCCCCGAAGAGACCCAGTACTTC. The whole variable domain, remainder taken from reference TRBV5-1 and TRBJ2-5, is KAGVTQTPRYLIKTRGQQVTLSCSPISGHRSVSWYQQTPGQGLQFLFEYFSETQRNKGNFPGRFSGRQFSNSRSEMNVSTLELGDSALYLCASSGGAPEETQYFGPGTRLLVL.

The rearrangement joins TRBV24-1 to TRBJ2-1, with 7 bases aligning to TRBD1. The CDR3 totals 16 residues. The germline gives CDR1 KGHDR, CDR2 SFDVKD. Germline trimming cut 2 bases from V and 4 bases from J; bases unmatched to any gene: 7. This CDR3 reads CATSDSSTGAYNEQFF. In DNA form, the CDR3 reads TGTGCCACCAGTGATTCAAGTACAGGGGCATACAATGAGCAGTTCTTC.

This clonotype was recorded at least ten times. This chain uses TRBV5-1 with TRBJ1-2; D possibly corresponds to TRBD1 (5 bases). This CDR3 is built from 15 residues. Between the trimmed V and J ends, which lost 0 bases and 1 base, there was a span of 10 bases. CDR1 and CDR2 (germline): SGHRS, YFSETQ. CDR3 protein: CASSLGQIINYGYTF. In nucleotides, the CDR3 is TGCGCCAGCAGCTTGGGACAGATCATTAACTATGGCTACACCTTC.